Below are 23 T cell receptor beta chains sequenced from a single sample in a study of blood T cell repertoires in COVID-19. Assay used: immunoSEQ multiplex PCR; TCRdb lists only in-frame clones, some missing. The table shows about 120,000 clones, with approximately 80% occurring only once. Sequencing input: peripheral blood. These receptors were collected from a human donor in a cohort sampled during active COVID-19.

DNA of the CDR3: TGTGCCAGCAGCAACCAACAGGGATTTTCCGGCTACACCTTC. The encoded protein is CASSNQQGFSGYTF. The J gene is TRBJ1-2, the V gene TRBV7-2, with D perhaps matching TRBD1 (6 bases). The CDR3 loop spans 14 amino acids. Germline-derived CDR1 and CDR2 are SGHTA and FQGNSA. Trimming took off 5 bases at V and 8 bases at J, with 18 bases between the two ends.

This rearrangement joins TRBV30 to TRBJ1-2; 7 positions agree with TRBD1. The junction had 1 base not matched to a gene; V was cut back by 4 bases and J by 2 bases. Germline CDR1 and CDR2: GTSNPN and SVGIG (reference sequence). The length of the CDR3 is 12 residues. The CDR3 nucleotides read TGTGCCTGGACGGGACAGAACTATGGCTACACCTTC. Translating gives CAWTGQNYGYTF. The full variable domain, rest sourced from reference TRBV30 and TRBJ1-2, is SQTIHQWPATLVQPVGSPLSLECTVEGTSNPNLYWYRQAAGRGLQLLFYSVGIGQISSEVPQNLSASRPQDRQFILSSKKLLLSDSGFYLCAWTGQNYGYTFGSGTRLTVV.

J is TRBJ1-2 and V is TRBV9, with D perhaps matching TRBD1 (6 bases). Trimming stripped 3 bases from V and 0 bases from J, with 15 bases between. Germline lookup yields CDR1 SGDLS and CDR2 YYNGEE. CDR3 length: 16 amino acids. The CDR3 DNA reads TGTGCCAGCAGCGAGGGGGGGGTTAGGACTAACTATGGCTACACCTTC. It is translated as CASSEGGVRTNYGYTF.

This rearrangement joins TRBV4-1 to TRBJ2-1; no definite D call. The CDR3 runs to 16 residues. Germline loops: CDR1 MGHRA, CDR2 YSYEKL. Trimming took 4 bases from V and 4 from J, leaving 17 bases between them. CDR3 amino acids: CASSRKESDLYNEQFF. Written as DNA, the CDR3 is TGCGCCAGCAGCCGAAAGGAGAGCGACTTATACAATGAGCAGTTCTTC.

V is TRBV5-1 and J is TRBJ2-7; TRBD2 agrees at 12 bases. V was clipped by 0 bases and J by 2 bases; unmatched bases: 15. The CDR3 has 20 amino acids. Germline V gene sequence: CDR1 SGHRS, CDR2 YFSETQ. This chain's CDR3 is CASSLVGEGLAGGPTYEQYF. The CDR3 DNA reads as TGCGCCAGCAGCTTGGTGGGTGAAGGGCTAGCGGGAGGGCCCACCTACGAGCAGTACTTC.

The rearrangement joins TRBV15 to TRBJ2-3; 14 bases fit TRBD2. Unmatched junction bases numbered 8, after V lost 5 bases and J lost 1 base. CDR1 is LNHNV, CDR2 YYDKDF, per germline (reference sequence). CDR3 length: 18 residues. This CDR3 reads CATSRTSGRIGGTDTQYF. DNA for the CDR3: TGTGCCACCAGCCGGACTAGCGGGAGGATAGGCGGCACAGATACGCAGTATTTT.

Comments on this clone: The same CDR3 arises from other DNA sequences in this sample as well. V usage is TRBV14 and J usage is TRBJ2-7; D possibly corresponds to TRBD2 (6 bases). The CDR3 spans 14 residues. Germline CDR1 SGHDN, CDR2 FVKESK. Trimming stripped 1 base from V and 3 bases from J, with 10 bases between. The CDR3 coding sequence is TGTGCCAGCAGCCAAGGTCGGGGGATCTACGAGCAGTACTTC. Its protein is CASSQGRGIYEQYF.

The V gene is TRBV25-1, the J gene TRBJ2-3; the D is unclear. The CDR3 runs 14 residues. CDR1 is MGHDK and CDR2 is SYGVNS in the germline V gene. The V end lost 4 bases, the J end lost 3 bases, and 11 bases lay between the germline ends. The chain's CDR3 is CASSAPRRTDTQYF. In nucleotides, the CDR3 is TGTGCCAGCAGTGCACCGCGCCGAACAGATACGCAGTATTTT.

DNA for the CDR3: TGTGCCAGCAGCCACCTTCTTACAGGGTCCCTTGCTTTCTTT. This sequence encodes CASSHLLTGSLAFF. This sequence joins TRBV7-2 and TRBJ1-1, with a possible D match to TRBD1 (6 bases). CDR1 and CDR2 (germline): SGHTA, FQGNSA. The CDR3 runs 14 residues. Trimming removed 5 bases from V and 11 bases from J, with 21 bases in between.

J is TRBJ2-1 and V is TRBV10-3; 7 bases fit TRBD2. CDR1 and CDR2 from the germline V gene are ENHRY and SYGVKD. CDR3 length: 14 residues. V shed 6 bases and J 5 bases; nucleotides not matched to a gene: 7. The CDR3 DNA follows: TGTGCCATCAGGCGGGAGAACCGCCACAATGAGCAGTTCTTC. It is translated as CAIRRENRHNEQFF.

The chain has TRBV18 and TRBJ2-2, with a weak D call TRBD2 (5 bases). V shed 6 bases and J shed 0 bases, with 14 bases lying between them. Per germline, CDR1 KGHSH and CDR2 LQKENI. The CDR3 covers 16 residues. DNA of the CDR3: TGTGCCAGCTCCCTGAGGAGCGGACCGAACACCGGGGAGCTGTTTTTT. Residues: CASSLRSGPNTGELFF. Supplemented by reference TRBV18 and TRBJ2-2, the full variable domain reads NAGVMQNPRHLVRRRGQEARLRCSPMKGHSHVYWYRQLPEEGLKFMVYLQKENIIDESGMPKERFSAEFPKEGPSILRIQQVVRGDSAAYFCASSLRSGPNTGELFFGEGSRLTVL.

This chain connects TRBV12-3 or TRBV12-4 to TRBJ2-2; D possibly corresponds to TRBD2 (5 bases). The CDR3 loop spans 13 amino acids. Between the trimmed V and J ends, which lost 6 bases and 5 bases, there was a span of 10 bases. Here the CDR3 DNA reads TGTGCCAGCAGGGCTCGGGAAACCGGGGAGCTGTTTTTT. Protein: CASRARETGELFF.

The chain is built from TRBV18 and TRBJ1-1, with TRBD1 matching over 7 bases. After removal of 5 bases from V and 2 bases from J, the junction contained 5 bases not matched to a gene. This CDR3 has 14 amino acids. The germline V gene encodes CDR1 KGHSH and CDR2 LQKENI. The CDR3 bases are TGTGCCAGCTCAAAACAGGGGATAAACACTGAAGCTTTCTTT. This sequence encodes CASSKQGINTEAFF.

The chain employs TRBV7-8 and TRBJ2-7; possibly TRBD1 for D (7 bases). The CDR3 runs 17 residues. The germline gives CDR1 SGHVS, CDR2 FQNEAQ. V gave up 5 bases and J gave up 0 bases, with 20 bases separating them. CDR3 bases: TGTGCCAGCAGCAAACTTACGAGGGGGGACAGCTCCTACGAGCAGTACTTC. Protein: CASSKLTRGDSSYEQYF.

The CDR3 sequence is CATSRDPGADTQYF. In DNA form, the CDR3 reads TGTGCCACCAGCAGAGACCCGGGAGCAGATACGCAGTATTTT. V usage is TRBV15 and J usage is TRBJ2-3; a possible D gene is TRBD2 (6 bases). V lost 0 bases, J lost 4 bases, and 8 bases lay in between. Germline CDR1 reads LNHNV; CDR2 reads YYDKDF (reference sequence). The CDR3 has 14 amino acids.

J is TRBJ2-3 and V is TRBV24-1; a weak D match, TRBD2 (6 bases). This CDR3 contains 13 residues. The germline CDR1 and CDR2 sequences are KGHDR and SFDVKD. Trimming cost V 4 bases and J 9 bases, with 13 bases left between them. The CDR3 DNA is TGTGCCACCAGTGAAACACTAGCTCCCACGCAGTATTTT. Protein sequence: CATSETLAPTQYF.

The CDR3 sequence: CASSADEREYTGELFF. CDR3 in DNA: TGTGCCAGCAGCGCGGACGAGCGGGAGTACACCGGGGAGCTGTTTTTT. The V and J genes are TRBV9 and TRBJ2-2, with TRBD2 identical over 8 bases. Germline lookup yields CDR1 SGDLS and CDR2 YYNGEE. The CDR3 runs to 16 residues. V was pared by 3 bases and J by 3 bases, with 7 bases of the junction left unmatched.

The genes are TRBV12-3 or TRBV12-4 and TRBJ2-7; perhaps TRBD1 as D (6 bases). V was clipped by 7 bases and J by 5 bases, with 12 bases between them. The CDR3 loop spans 12 amino acids. CDR3 coding DNA: TGTGCCAGCACCCAGGGGTTGGACGAGCAGTACTTC. As protein: CASTQGLDEQYF.

The genes are TRBV4-2 and TRBJ2-7, with TRBD1 matching over 7 bases. CDR1 and CDR2 (germline): LGHNA, YNFKEQ. Unmatched junction bases numbered 8, after V lost 1 base and J lost 5 bases. There are 15 residues in the CDR3. The CDR3 loop reads CASSQVAGGFNEQYF. The CDR3 bases are TGTGCCAGCAGCCAAGTGGCAGGGGGATTCAACGAGCAGTACTTC.

The CDR3 spells CASSYGTGGSYEQYF. The CDR3, as DNA: TGCGCCAGCAGTTATGGGACAGGGGGGTCCTACGAGCAGTACTTC. The chain has TRBV4-3 and TRBJ2-7, with 11 bases matching TRBD1. The CDR3 consists of 15 residues. Looked up from germline, CDR1 is LGHNA and CDR2 is YSLEER. V lost 6 bases and J lost 1; bases outside the gene matches: 5.

DNA for the CDR3: TGTGCCAGCAGCTTACTACCGGGACTAGTGACTTCCTACGAGCAGTACTTC. Translating it yields CASSLLPGLVTSYEQYF. The gene calls are TRBV5-5 and TRBJ2-7, with 8 nucleotides matching TRBD2. Per the germline V gene, CDR1 is SGHKS and CDR2 is YYEKEE (reference sequence). Losses at the gene ends were 2 bases for V and 1 base for J; bases not matched to a gene: 11. CDR3 length: 17 residues.

The V gene is TRBV19, the J gene TRBJ1-5, with D hard to call. The CDR3 is made up of 14 amino acids. The germline V and J ends were trimmed by 5 bases and 1 base, with 9 bases remaining between them. Germline CDR1 and CDR2: LNHDA and SQIVND (reference sequence). CDR3 sequence (DNA): TGTGCCAGTAGTGAGGTCCTGAGCAATCAGCCCCAGCATTTT. Translated: CASSEVLSNQPQHF.

The V call is TRBV6-5, the J call TRBJ1-5, with D hard to call. Germline CDR1 is MNHEY and CDR2 is SVGAGI. V was pared by 1 base and J by 0 bases, with 7 bases between. The CDR3 has 15 residues. DNA for the CDR3: TGTGCCAGCAGTTACTTCCGGGATAGCAATCAGCCCCAGCATTTT. Translation gives CASSYFRDSNQPQHF.